Listed below are T cell receptor beta chains from one sample, sequenced in a study of blood T cell repertoires in COVID-19. The data were produced by immunoSEQ multiplex PCR, yet TCRdb's version contains in-frame clones alone and is incomplete. This sample has over 250,000 clones, with around 92% found just once. The sample was PBMCs or T cells enriched from blood (not recorded which). These receptors came from a woman in her fifties or sixties who had recovered from COVID-19. Each CDR3 is given with its conserved first and last residue. The D gene is left open where the match is weak.

v_gene,d_gene,j_gene,CDR3nt,CDR3aa
TRBV5-1,TRBD1,TRBJ1-4,TGCGCCAGCAGCATAGGGACAGGGGATGAAAAACTGTTTTTT,CASSIGTGDEKLFF
TRBV19,NA,TRBJ2-1,TGTGCCAGTAGTATAGGGGGCACCCTCAATGAGCAGTTCTTC,CASSIGGTLNEQFF
TRBV2,TRBD1,TRBJ1-1,TGTGCCAGCAGCAAGACAGGGTGGGACACTGAAGCTTTCTTT,CASSKTGWDTEAFF
TRBV3-1/TRBV3-2,NA,TRBJ1-1,TGTGCCAGCAGCTTACCTACAGGTCTCCCCCCCACTGAAGCTTTCTTT,CASSLPTGLPPTEAFF
TRBV2,TRBD1,TRBJ2-7,TGTGCCAGCAGTACGGGACAGGCCACCTACGAGCAGTACTTC,CASSTGQATYEQYF
TRBV11-1,NA,TRBJ1-4,TGTGCCAGCAGCTTACGGGGGATAGCTAATGAAAAACTGTTTTTT,CASSLRGIANEKLFF
TRBV6-5,TRBD1,TRBJ1-2,TGTGCCAGCAGTTTTTCAAGCGTTGGACAGGGGGATGGCTACACCTTC,CASSFSSVGQGDGYTF
TRBV6-4,NA,TRBJ2-3,TGTGCCAGCAGTGAATTCGGAGGGGATACGCAGTATTTT,CASSEFGGDTQYF
TRBV11-2,NA,TRBJ2-1,TGTGCCAGCAGCTTAGGGACTCCTCCTAATGAGCAGTTCTTC,CASSLGTPPNEQFF
TRBV14,TRBD1,TRBJ1-2,TGTGCCAGCAGCCAAGGACAGGGAAACTATGGCTACACCTTC,CASSQGQGNYGYTF
TRBV12-3/TRBV12-4,TRBD1,TRBJ2-7,TGTGCCAGCAGGGCAGGGGGCTACGAGCAGTACTTC,CASRAGGYEQYF
TRBV4-2,TRBD1,TRBJ1-4,TGTGCCAGCCGTCATCCGGGACAGGTTAATGAAAAACTGTTTTTT,CASRHPGQVNEKLFF